This T cell receptor (beta chain) was captured by sequencing in a study of technical replicates of blood from a few donors. CDR1 is GTSNPN, CDR2 SVGIG, per germline (reference sequence). The CDR3 is 14 residues long. Trimming pared 0 bases from V and 5 bases from J, leaving 12 bases between. This table comes from immunoSEQ multiplex PCR, and its TCRdb copy is limited to in-frame clones, with some not included. This sample has about 64,000 clones, with about 88% found just once. The specimen sequenced was PBMCs. The genes are TRBV30 and TRBJ2-3, with a tentative D call TRBD2 (6 bases). This clonotype originated in a human donor in good health. Some clones in this sample may be carry-over from other donors' samples. CDR3: CAWSVGGSGDTQYF. For the CDR3, the DNA is TGTGCCTGGAGTGTTGGAGGGAGTGGAGATACGCAGTATTTT. Full variable domain (rest looked up from reference TRBV30 and TRBJ2-3): SQTIHQWPATLVQPVGSPLSLECTVEGTSNPNLYWYRQAAGRGLQLLFYSVGIGQISSEVPQNLSASRPQDRQFILSSKKLLLSDSGFYLCAWSVGGSGDTQYFGPGTRLTVL.